The 16 T cell receptor beta chains in this list originate from one sample, sequenced in a study of regulatory and conventional T cells in RAG deficiency. Conventional CD4+ T cells were sorted from blood as CD25-low CD127-high cells. Assay used: immunoSEQ multiplex PCR; TCRdb lists only in-frame clones, some missing. This sample has tens of thousands of clones; just under 90% occur once, and the top ten carry about 0.54%. This same sample was also taken into another study, of regulatory T cells. That paper adds: The primer mix had 52 TRBV and 13 TRBJ primers.

The material sequenced was CD4+ effector T cells sorted from blood. The receptors derive from a human donor in good health.

The CDR3 loop is CASSAAYEEQYF. The CDR3 bases are TGCGCCAGCAGCGCGGCCTACGAGGAGCAGTACTTC. The chain combines TRBV5-1 with TRBJ2-7; D gene ambiguous. V was trimmed by 4 bases and J by 7 bases, leaving 12 bases between them. Germline CDR1 and CDR2: SGHRS and YFSETQ. The CDR3 is 12 residues long.

Points on this clone: Other DNA sequences in this specimen translate into the identical CDR3. The chain has TRBV18 and TRBJ2-5; D assignment may be TRBD1 or TRBD2 (5 bases each). V lost 3 bases and J 1 base, leaving 6 bases between the germline ends. The CDR3 sequence is 13 residues long. The germline CDR1 and CDR2 sequences are KGHSH and LQKENI. This CDR3 is CASSPGTQETQYF. CDR3 coding DNA: TGTGCCAGCTCACCGGGGACCCAAGAGACCCAGTACTTC.

The count of this clone is one. The gene calls are TRBV10-1 and TRBJ2-3; D remains ambiguous. Trimming stripped 7 bases from V and 2 bases from J, with 7 bases between. The CDR3 totals 12 residues. Germline CDR1 reads WNHNN; CDR2 reads SYGVQD (reference sequence). Here the CDR3 DNA reads TGCGCCAGCACCTGGCCCACAGATACGCAGTATTTT. It specifies CASTWPTDTQYF.

The chain links TRBV27 to TRBJ2-1; 8 bases fit TRBD1. CDR1 is MNHEY and CDR2 is SMNVEV in the germline V gene (reference sequence). Trimming removed 5 bases from V and 9 bases from J; junction bases left unmatched: 6. The CDR3 runs 13 residues. The chain's CDR3 is CASSPQGAREQFF. Here the CDR3 DNA reads TGTGCCAGCAGTCCCCAGGGGGCGCGTGAGCAGTTCTTC.

The chain joins TRBV5-4 to TRBJ2-3; D is unclear. Looked up from germline, CDR1 is SGHNT and CDR2 is YYREEE (reference sequence). Trimming took 4 bases from V and 4 from J, leaving 7 bases between them. CDR3 length: 12 amino acids. CDR3: CASSTIADTQYF. CDR3 nucleotide sequence: TGTGCCAGCAGCACCATAGCAGATACGCAGTATTTT.

This clone was seen once. The chain carries TRBV5-5 and TRBJ1-5; 9 nucleotides align to TRBD1. This CDR3 is 14 amino acids long. The V gene's germline CDR1 is SGHKS and CDR2 YYEKEE (reference sequence). J was trimmed by 4 bases and V by 3 bases; bases with no gene match: 2. The chain's CDR3 is CASSSGTGNQPQHF. In nucleotides, the CDR3 is TGTGCCAGCAGCTCCGGGACAGGGAATCAGCCCCAGCATTTT.

The rearrangement uses TRBV29-1 and TRBJ2-1; D not certain. Trimming left V 7 bases short and J 0 bases short, with 13 bases between. Germline V gene lookup returns CDR1 SQVTM and CDR2 ANQGSEA. This CDR3 has 14 residues. The CDR3 loop reads CSGKNWDSYNEQFF. The CDR3 DNA is TGCAGCGGTAAGAACTGGGACTCCTACAATGAGCAGTTCTTC.

The chain carries TRBV25-1 and TRBJ2-1; 7 bases line up with TRBD1. CDR1 is MGHDK, CDR2 SYGVNS, per germline. The CDR3 totals 14 residues. J lost 7 bases, V lost 6 bases, and 9 bases had no gene match. This CDR3 is CASSDREYTNEQFF. CDR3 coding DNA: TGTGCCAGCAGCGACAGGGAATATACAAATGAGCAGTTCTTC.

Only one count was recorded for this clone. The J gene is TRBJ2-1, the V gene TRBV28; no clear D gene. V gave up 6 bases and J gave up 2 bases, with 20 bases separating them. Per the germline V gene, CDR1 is MDHEN and CDR2 is SYDVKM. This CDR3 contains 17 residues. The CDR3 loop reads CASRGSTGPLAYNEQFF. For the CDR3, the DNA is TGTGCCAGCAGAGGCTCCACCGGACCACTTGCCTACAATGAGCAGTTCTTC. Full variable domain (remainder filled in from reference TRBV28 and TRBJ2-1): DVKVTQSSRYLVKRTGEKVFLECVQDMDHENMFWYRQDPGLGLRLIYFSYDVKMKEKGDIPEGYSVSREKKERFSLILESASTNQTSMYLCASRGSTGPLAYNEQFFGPGTRLTVL.

The chain combines TRBV2 with TRBJ2-7, with D perhaps matching TRBD1 or TRBD2 (5 bases each). The germline V gene encodes CDR1 SNHLY and CDR2 FYNNEI. The V end was cut by 7 bases, the J end by 0 bases, with 19 bases between. The CDR3 runs 16 residues. The CDR3 DNA reads TGTGCCAGCACCGACATAATAGGGACGGTCTCCTACGAGCAGTACTTC. This codes for CASTDIIGTVSYEQYF.

The CDR3 sequence: CASSRTKKPSGTGSYEQYF. CDR3 DNA sequence: TGTGCCAGCAGCCGAACCAAGAAACCCTCCGGGACAGGGTCCTACGAGCAGTACTTC. This chain links TRBV5-4 with TRBJ2-7, with TRBD1 matching 9 bases. The germline CDR1 and CDR2 sequences are SGHNT and YYREEE (reference sequence). This CDR3 spans 19 amino acids. The V gene end was trimmed by 4 bases and the J gene end by 1 base; junction bases not matched to a gene: 18.

The V call is TRBV7-9, the J call TRBJ1-2, with TRBD1 as a possible D gene (5 bases). The length of the CDR3 is 14 residues. V was clipped by 4 bases and J by 7 bases, with 16 bases between them. CDR1 is SEHNR and CDR2 is FQNEAQ in the germline V gene (reference sequence). The CDR3 DNA is TGTGCCAGCAGCTCCTGGGGCAGGGCGGCTGGCTACACCTTC. It codes for CASSSWGRAAGYTF.

V gene TRBV6-6 combines with J gene TRBJ2-7, with D perhaps TRBD1 (5 bases). CDR1 is MNHNY and CDR2 is SVGAGI in the germline V gene (reference sequence). Trimming removed 6 bases from V and 3 bases from J, with 15 bases in between. The CDR3 spans 14 residues. CDR3 bases: TGTGCCAGCAGCCAGGGTGCGCCCTACTACGAGCAGTACTTC. Translating it yields CASSQGAPYYEQYF.

The rearrangement joins TRBV5-4 to TRBJ2-7, with TRBD2 as a possible D gene (7 bases). From germline, CDR1 is SGHNT and CDR2 YYREEE (reference sequence). Trimming removed 0 bases from V and 5 bases from J, with 12 bases in between. This CDR3 is 14 amino acids long. CDR3 loop: CASSLEGGLNEQYF. Written as DNA, the CDR3 is TGTGCCAGCAGCTTGGAGGGGGGGCTCAACGAGCAGTACTTC.

This clone was observed once. This chain connects TRBV27 to TRBJ1-1, with D perhaps TRBD1 (5 bases). Germline V gene data show CDR1 as MNHEY and CDR2 as SMNVEV (reference sequence). V was pared by 0 bases and J by 5 bases, with 10 bases between. CDR3 length: 14 residues. DNA for the CDR3: TGTGCCAGCAGTTTATCTACGGGGCTAACTGAAGCTTTCTTT. Protein sequence: CASSLSTGLTEAFF.

The rearrangement joins TRBV28 to TRBJ1-2; tentatively, D is TRBD1 (5 bases). The CDR3 has 12 residues. The germline CDR1 and CDR2 sequences are MDHEN and SYDVKM. The germline V and J ends were trimmed by 3 bases and 5 bases, with 7 bases remaining between them. CDR3 amino acids: CASSFGGYGYTF. The CDR3, as DNA: TGTGCCAGCAGTTTTGGGGGATATGGCTACACCTTC.